This T cell receptor beta chain was profiled in a study of human T cells and chemical hapten exposure. Whole-study context: During the approximately 24-week study period, patients had diphenylcyclopropenone applied to the scalp every week. Patches with 0.01% DPC went on the upper back, and the tests were read at 6 days.

In TCRdb, the RACE reads were re-called with MiXCR into one record per CDR3 protein. This sample yields tens of thousands of distinct CDR3 sequences, of which around a tenth are seen a single time; 11% to 15% belongs to the top ten. Described time point: pre-sensitization, week 0. Treatment in this sample: therapeutic diphenylcyclopropenone sensitization with weekly scalp DPC. V was cut by 3 bases and J by 0 bases, with 3 bases left in between. The CDR3 is 13 amino acids. The starting material was whole blood, obtained in connection with sensitization to the hapten diphenylcyclopropenone (DPC). The sequence was obtained from a woman aged 40-49 years with alopecia areata. Some clones in this sample may be carry-over from other donors' samples. J is TRBJ2-1 and V is TRBV12-3 or TRBV12-4; D unclear. DNA for the CDR3: TGTGCCAGCAGTTTGAACTCCTACAATGAGCAGTTCTTC. It encodes CASSLNSYNEQFF.